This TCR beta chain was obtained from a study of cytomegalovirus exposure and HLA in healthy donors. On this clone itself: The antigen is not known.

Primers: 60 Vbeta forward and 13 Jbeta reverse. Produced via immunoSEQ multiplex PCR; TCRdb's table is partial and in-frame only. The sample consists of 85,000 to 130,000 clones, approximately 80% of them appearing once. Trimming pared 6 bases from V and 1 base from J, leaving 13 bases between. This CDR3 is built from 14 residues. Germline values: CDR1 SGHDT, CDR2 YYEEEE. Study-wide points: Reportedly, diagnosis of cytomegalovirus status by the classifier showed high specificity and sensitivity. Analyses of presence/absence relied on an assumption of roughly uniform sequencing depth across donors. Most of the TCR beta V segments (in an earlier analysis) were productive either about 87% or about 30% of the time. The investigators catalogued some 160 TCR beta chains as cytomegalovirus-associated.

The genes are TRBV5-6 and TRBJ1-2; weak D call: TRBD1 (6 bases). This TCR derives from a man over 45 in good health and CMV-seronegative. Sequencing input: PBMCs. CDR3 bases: TGTGCCAGCAATTACCCGGGACATAACTATGGCTACACCTTC. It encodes CASNYPGHNYGYTF.